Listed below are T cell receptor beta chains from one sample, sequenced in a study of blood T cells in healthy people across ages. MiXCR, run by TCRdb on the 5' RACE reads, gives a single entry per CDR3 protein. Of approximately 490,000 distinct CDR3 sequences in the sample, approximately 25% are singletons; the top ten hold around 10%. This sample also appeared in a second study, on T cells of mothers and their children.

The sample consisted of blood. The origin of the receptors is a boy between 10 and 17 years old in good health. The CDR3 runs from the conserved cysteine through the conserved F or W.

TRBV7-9	CASSLWTNTGELFF
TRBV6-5	CASSYQLQGFGYNEQFF
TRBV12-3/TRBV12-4	CASSLNSTPKEYF
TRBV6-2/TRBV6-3	CASSLRTAPDTF
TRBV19	CASSMATSGRSNEQFF
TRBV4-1	CASSQGLSTLYEQYF
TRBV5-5	CASSSFGTSGSTDTQYF
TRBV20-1	CSARTGTTGELFF
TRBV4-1	CASSQEGRAGEKLFF
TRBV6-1	CASSTGGYGYTF
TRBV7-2	CASSPRLNRAFGNIQYF
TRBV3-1	CASSQAGLENTEAFF
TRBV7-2	CASSFGGTSTNTGELFF
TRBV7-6	CASSLVAGATDTQYF
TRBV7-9	CASSSARAMNTEAFF
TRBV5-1	CASSSQGGIRRNIQYF
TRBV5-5	CASSPGQGITRGEQYF
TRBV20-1	CSARAGLAASTDTQYF
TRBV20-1	CSASGQLITRGAAFF
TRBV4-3	CASSQDILVWGQGEVETQYF